The sample holds a few counts of the clone carrying this TCR beta chain. TCRdb's table, derived via immunoSEQ multiplex PCR, lists solely in-frame clones and lacks some. This sample has roughly 90,000 clones; approximately 78% occur once, and the top ten carry about 9.2%. The record originates from a study of control samples from healthy donors and cancer patients. The receptor's source is a woman aged 55-70 years in good health. Input material: blood.

The CDR3 sequence is CASREGVISNQPQHF. The CDR3 DNA follows: TGTGCCAGCAGAGAAGGAGTCATTAGCAATCAGCCCCAGCATTTT. This chain connects TRBV28 to TRBJ1-5; D not certain. Per the germline V gene, CDR1 is MDHEN and CDR2 is SYDVKM. With 6 bases removed from V and 0 bases from J, the gap between germline ends came to 12 bases. The CDR3 length is 15 residues.